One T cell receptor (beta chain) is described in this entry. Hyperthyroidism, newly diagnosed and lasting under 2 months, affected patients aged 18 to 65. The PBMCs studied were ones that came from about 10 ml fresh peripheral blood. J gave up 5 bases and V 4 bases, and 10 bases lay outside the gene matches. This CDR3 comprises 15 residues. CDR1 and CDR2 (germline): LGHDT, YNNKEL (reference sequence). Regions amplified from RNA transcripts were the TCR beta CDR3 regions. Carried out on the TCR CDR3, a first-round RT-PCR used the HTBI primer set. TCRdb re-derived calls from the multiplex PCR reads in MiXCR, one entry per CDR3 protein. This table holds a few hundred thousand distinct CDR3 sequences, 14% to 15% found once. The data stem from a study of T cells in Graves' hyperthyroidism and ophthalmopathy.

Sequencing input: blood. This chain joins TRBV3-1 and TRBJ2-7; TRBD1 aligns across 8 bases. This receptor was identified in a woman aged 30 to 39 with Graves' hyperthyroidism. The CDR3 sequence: CASSPLFAGGDEQYF. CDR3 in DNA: TGTGCCAGCAGCCCCCTTTTTGCAGGGGGCGACGAGCAGTACTTC.